The 18 T cell receptor beta chains below were found in one sample sequenced in a study of blood T cells in healthy people across ages. The second PCR ran about 7 to 12 cycles with a sample-barcoded 5' primer and J-beta primers. TCRdb used MiXCR to reprocess the 5' RACE reads, holding one entry per CDR3 protein. This table has hundreds of thousands of distinct CDR3 sequences, approximately 30% appearing once. Input material: blood. The receptors originated from a woman older than 75 in good health.

Of note for this clonotype: Just one base apart from a much larger clone, this may be a read error. The chain carries TRBV7-9 and TRBJ2-1; D might be TRBD2 (6 bases). The better agreement between TRBJ2-7 and the DNA end casts doubt on the J call. Germline lookup yields CDR1 SEHNR and CDR2 FQNEAQ (reference sequence). The CDR3 totals 15 residues. The CDR3 is CASSLVAGNNNEQYF. The CDR3 coding sequence is TGTGCCAGCAGCTTAGTGGCGGGGAATAACAATGAGCAGTACTTC.

The chain combines TRBV20-1 with TRBJ2-6, with D possibly TRBD2 on 6 matching bases. The V gene lost 4 bases and the J gene lost 2 bases, with 9 bases spanning the gap. Germline CDR1 and CDR2: DFQATT and SNEGSKA (reference sequence). The CDR3 spans 14 residues. The DNA for the CDR3 is TGCAGTGCTACCGGGGAGGCTGGGGCCAACGTCCTGACTTTC. Its protein product is CSATGEAGANVLTF.

In its sample, this clonotype was seen many times. The genes are TRBV6-6 and TRBJ1-5, with D uncertain. CDR3 length: 12 amino acids. V was pared by 6 bases and J by 2 bases, with 5 bases between. Looked up from germline, CDR1 is MNHNY and CDR2 is SVGAGI (reference sequence). CDR3 amino acids: CASREGNQPQHF. For the CDR3, the DNA is TGTGCCAGCAGGGAGGGCAATCAGCCCCAGCATTTT.

Details on this clonotype: A single base separates this from a much larger clone, so it may be a read error. The V call is TRBV28, the J call TRBJ1-2; tentatively, D is TRBD1 (5 bases). Trimming removed 6 bases at V and 4 bases at J, with 9 bases between. Germline values: CDR1 MDHEN, CDR2 SYDVKM. The CDR3 sequence is 12 residues long. CDR3 DNA sequence: TGTGCCAGCAGGCAGGGACCCTATGGCTACACCTTC. It is translated as CASRQGPYGYTF.

This clonotype was observed at least ten times. The chain carries TRBV2 and TRBJ1-2; D is undetermined. The CDR3 contains 11 residues. Germline V gene sequence: CDR1 SNHLY, CDR2 FYNNEI. Trimming left V 6 bases short and J 4 bases short, with 6 bases between. The CDR3 is CASRPVYGYTF. CDR3 DNA: TGTGCCAGCAGACCCGTCTATGGCTACACCTTC.

On this clonotype: Given a much more abundant clone one base away, this may be a read error. The V and J genes are TRBV20-1 and TRBJ2-3; 7 nucleotides agree with TRBD1. Germline loops: CDR1 DFQATT, CDR2 SNEGSKA (reference sequence). The CDR3 covers 15 residues. V dropped 0 bases and J dropped 5; count of bases not matched to a gene: 8. CDR3 bases: TGCAGTGCTAGAGATAGGGGGCAGTATGGAGATACGCAGTATTTT. This translates into CSARDRGQYGDTQYF.

This clonotype appeared a few times. The chain combines TRBV30 with TRBJ1-1; the D is unclear. Germline CDR1 GTSNPN, CDR2 SVGIG (reference sequence). Trimming took off 1 base at V and 1 base at J, with 10 bases between the two ends. The CDR3 consists of 14 residues. This chain's CDR3 is CAWSGGRGNTEAFF. The CDR3 DNA follows: TGTGCCTGGAGTGGCGGGCGGGGGAACACTGAAGCTTTCTTT.

This clonotype has more than one count but fewer than ten. Given a much more abundant clone one base away, this may be a read error. The CDR3 region is CASSRPLTEQYF. As DNA, the CDR3 is TGTGCCAGCAGTCGACCCCTCACCGAGCAGTACTTC. The rearrangement joins TRBV28 to TRBJ2-5; unclear D gene. The better agreement between TRBJ2-7 and the DNA end casts doubt on the J call. The V gene's germline CDR1 is MDHEN and CDR2 SYDVKM. This CDR3 spans 12 amino acids.

Regarding this clonotype: Given a much more abundant clone one base away, this may be a read error. The chain joins TRBV3-1 to TRBJ2-7; D may be TRBD2 (6 bases). V was trimmed by 6 bases and J by 3 bases, leaving 15 bases between them. Germline loops: CDR1 LGHDT, CDR2 YNNKEL (reference sequence). This CDR3 spans 14 amino acids. CDR3 DNA sequence: TGTGCCAGCAGGCAGGCCGGAGGGAACTACGAGCAGTACTTC. Translation: CASRQAGGNYEQYF.

This rearrangement joins TRBV30 to TRBJ1-4; D is perhaps TRBD1 (5 bases). V lost 0 bases to trimming and J lost 7 bases, with 12 bases between them. Germline-derived CDR1 and CDR2 are GTSNPN and SVGIG (reference sequence). This CDR3 region has 14 residues. The CDR3 bases are TGTGCCTGGAGTGTACGGGGCGGGGGTGAAAAACTGTTTTTT. Protein: CAWSVRGGGEKLFF.

This clonotype was detected a few times. The chain has TRBV16 and TRBJ1-4; the match to TRBD1 covers 9 bases. The trim removed 3 bases at V and 11 bases at J, leaving 7 bases unmatched. Per germline, CDR1 KGHSY and CDR2 FQNENV. The CDR3 spans 14 residues. CDR3 coding DNA: TGTGCCAGCAGCCACTCCGGGACAGGGAGGAAACTGTTTTTT. It specifies CASSHSGTGRKLFF.

There are many counts of this clonotype. V is TRBV6-1 and J is TRBJ2-7; D is undetermined. The CDR3 contains 13 residues. Germline assignment: CDR1 MNHNS and CDR2 SASEGT. V was trimmed by 7 bases and J by 1 base, leaving 11 bases between them. CDR3 protein: CASTRSASYEQYF. In nucleotides, the CDR3 is TGTGCCAGCACCCGATCGGCTTCCTACGAGCAGTACTTC.

Many counts were recorded for this clonotype. The CDR3 protein is CASSVSSGSYTDTQYF. DNA of the CDR3: TGTGCCAGCAGCGTGAGTAGCGGGAGTTACACAGATACGCAGTATTTT. This rearrangement joins TRBV9 to TRBJ2-3; 9 nucleotides agree with TRBD2. Germline V gene lookup returns CDR1 SGDLS and CDR2 YYNGEE. There are 16 residues in the CDR3. The V segment lost 2 bases and the J segment 2 bases; nucleotides outside the gene matches: 6.

In its sample, this clonotype was seen a few times. A single base separates this from a much larger clone, so it may be a read error. The V and J genes are TRBV20-1 and TRBJ2-1, with D possibly being TRBD1 or TRBD2 (6 bases each). The last part of the DNA fits TRBJ2-7 better; the J call may be wrong. The length of the CDR3 is 17 residues. Germline V gene data show CDR1 as DFQATT and CDR2 as SNEGSKA (reference sequence). CDR3 in DNA: TGCAGTGCTAGAGATGGGGGCCCCGGGGGCTCCTACAATGAGCAGTACTTC. Protein sequence: CSARDGGPGGSYNEQYF.

This clonotype has a handful of counts. The CDR3, as DNA: TGTGCCAGCAGACCAGGCGGGGTTAACTATGGCTACACCTTC. Protein sequence: CASRPGGVNYGYTF. The rearrangement uses TRBV6-6 and TRBJ1-2; D remains unclear. CDR1 is MNHNY, CDR2 SVGAGI, per germline (reference sequence). The CDR3 is 14 residues long. Trimming stripped 6 bases from V and 1 base from J, with 12 bases between.

The chain recombines TRBV6-1 with TRBJ1-1; D is uncertain. The germline CDR1 and CDR2 sequences are MNHNS and SASEGT. With 2 bases removed from V and 5 bases from J, the gap between germline ends came to 12 bases. The length of the CDR3 is 14 residues. CDR3 DNA sequence: TGTGCCAGCAGTGAATGGGGTCGCGATACTGAAGCTTTCTTT. Amino acids: CASSEWGRDTEAFF.

A remark on this clonotype: This could be a read error, since a much larger clone is one nucleotide away. No conserved phenylalanine or tryptophan ends this CDR3, so it is likely a read error. The CDR3 region is CASSYLQGQETQYV. CDR3 DNA: TGTGCCAGCAGCTATCTCCAGGGGCAAGAGACCCAGTACGTC. V usage is TRBV5-5 and J usage is TRBJ2-5; D perhaps matches TRBD1 (6 bases). With 3 bases removed from V and 2 bases from J, the gap between germline ends came to 11 bases. The CDR3 has 14 amino acids. Germline V CDR1 and CDR2: SGHKS, YYEKEE (reference sequence).

Only a few counts were recorded for this clonotype. The genes are TRBV3-1 and TRBJ1-1, with a possible D match to TRBD1 (6 bases). The CDR3 spans 15 residues. The V gene lost 4 bases and the J gene lost 4 bases, with 16 bases spanning the gap. The V gene's germline CDR1 is LGHDT and CDR2 YNNKEL (reference sequence). CDR3 DNA sequence: TGTGCCAGCAGCCCGTCGGGGGCGCGGAGCACTGAAGCTTTCTTT. It encodes CASSPSGARSTEAFF.